The 17 T cell receptor beta chains below come from one sample, sequenced in a study of CD8 T cells in Susac syndrome. It was with random hexamers that about 0.45 to 1 ug RNA was reverse transcribed. TCRdb processed the immunoSEQ multiplex PCR reads anew with MiXCR; each CDR3 protein has one entry. The table shows about 300,000 distinct CDR3 sequences, with roughly 85% occurring only once. Material: CD8+ T cells from PBMCs. Receptor source: a human donor with multiple sclerosis.

The chain couples TRBV4-1 to TRBJ1-5; no definite D call. CDR1 MGHRA and CDR2 YSYEKL come from the germline V gene. The CDR3 is 16 residues long. Between the trimmed V and J ends, which lost 2 bases and 2 bases, there was a span of 13 bases. The CDR3, as DNA: TGCGCCAGCAGCCAATCCGCCTCAAGGGGCAATCAGCCCCAGCATTTT. As protein: CASSQSASRGNQPQHF.

The chain combines TRBV15 with TRBJ2-7; D ambiguous. The CDR3 is 15 residues long. The V gene's germline CDR1 is LNHNV and CDR2 YYDKDF (reference sequence). Trimming removed 5 bases from V and 0 bases from J, with 14 bases in between. CDR3 amino acids: CATSRDFGNSYEQYF. Here the CDR3 DNA reads TGTGCCACCAGCCGCGACTTTGGGAACTCCTACGAGCAGTACTTC.

V and J are TRBV4-1 and TRBJ1-2; TRBD1 might be the D (6 bases). V dropped 5 bases and J dropped 8 bases, with 9 bases sitting between them. This CDR3 is 11 amino acids long. Germline CDR1 MGHRA, CDR2 YSYEKL. The CDR3 loop is CASSATGGYTF. The CDR3 bases are TGCGCCAGCAGCGCTACAGGGGGCTACACCTTC.

This clonotype came up once. The rearrangement uses TRBV20-1 and TRBJ1-2, with 11 bases matching TRBD1. Germline CDR1 reads DFQATT; CDR2 reads SNEGSKA (reference sequence). V shed 5 bases and J 7 bases; nucleotides not matched to a gene: 15. The CDR3 length is 16 residues. The CDR3 spells CSAPALRTGGPPGYTF. The CDR3 region has the DNA TGCAGTGCTCCGGCATTAAGGACAGGGGGCCCCCCTGGCTACACCTTC.

This sequence joins TRBV29-1 and TRBJ2-5; no clear D. Between the trimmed V and J ends, which lost 4 bases and 5 bases, there was a span of 8 bases. Germline CDR1 SQVTM, CDR2 ANQGSEA. The length of the CDR3 is 11 residues. CDR3 region: CSVVLWETQYF. For the CDR3, the DNA is TGCAGCGTTGTTCTGTGGGAGACCCAGTACTTC. Full variable domain (outside the CDR3, taken from reference TRBV29-1 and TRBJ2-5): SAVISQKPSRDICQRGTSLTIQCQVDSQVTMMFWYRQQPGQSLTLIATANQGSEATYESGFVIDKFPISRPNLTFSTLTVSNMSPEDSSIYLCSVVLWETQYFGPGTRLLVL.

V usage is TRBV27 and J usage is TRBJ2-3; 10 bases line up with TRBD2. Germline V gives CDR1 MNHEY, CDR2 SMNVEV (reference sequence). CDR3 length: 17 residues. With V trimmed by 2 bases and J by 2 bases, 7 bases remained unmatched. Here the CDR3 DNA reads TGTGCCAGCAGTTTAATCGTAGCGGGAGGCCCCACAGATACGCAGTATTTT. It codes for CASSLIVAGGPTDTQYF.

This chain connects TRBV5-4 to TRBJ1-1, with TRBD1 as a possible D gene (6 bases). The germline V gene has CDR1 SGHNT and CDR2 YYREEE (reference sequence). V gave up 5 bases and J gave up 5 bases, with 16 bases separating them. The CDR3 is 14 residues long. Here the CDR3 DNA reads TGTGCCAGCAGTCGGACAGACCCGAGGACTGAAGCTTTCTTT. It translates to CASSRTDPRTEAFF.

The rearrangement links TRBV20-1 to TRBJ2-2, with TRBD1 matching over 8 bases. Germline values: CDR1 DFQATT, CDR2 SNEGSKA (reference sequence). J lost 3 bases, V lost 6 bases, and 6 bases had no gene match. The CDR3 length is 14 residues. The CDR3 spells CSAADRDHTGELFF. The CDR3 nucleotides are TGCAGTGCAGCGGACAGGGATCACACCGGGGAGCTGTTTTTT.

This clonotype has just one count. The genes are TRBV28 and TRBJ1-5, with 7 bases aligning to TRBD1. CDR1 and CDR2 (germline): MDHEN, SYDVKM. CDR3 size: 16 residues. The V gene end was trimmed by 4 bases and the J gene end by 3 bases; junction bases not matched to a gene: 9. The CDR3 DNA is TGTGCCAGCAGTTCCTTCAGGACAGGTTACAATCAGCCCCAGCATTTT. As protein: CASSSFRTGYNQPQHF.

CDR3 bases: TGTGCCAGCACCTTAGGGGGAGGTCATAATGAGCAGTTCTTC. It codes for CASTLGGGHNEQFF. The rearrangement uses TRBV27 and TRBJ2-1; D possibly matches TRBD1 or TRBD2 (6 bases each). Trimming shortened V by 7 bases and J by 7 bases, and 17 bases separated the two germline ends. The CDR3 length is 14 residues. Germline CDR1 and CDR2: MNHEY and SMNVEV (reference sequence).

The J gene is TRBJ1-1, the V gene TRBV7-9; D might be TRBD1 (5 bases). V lost 5 bases and J lost 3, with 16 bases in between. The CDR3 contains 15 residues. In germline, CDR1 is SEHNR, CDR2 FQNEAQ (reference sequence). The CDR3 bases are TGTGCCAGCAGCGCCGGGACCCTGGGAGACACTGAAGCTTTCTTT. Its protein is CASSAGTLGDTEAFF.

V is TRBV7-9 and J is TRBJ1-1; tentatively, D is TRBD1 (5 bases). With 4 bases removed from V and 5 bases from J, the gap between germline ends came to 11 bases. Germline CDR1 and CDR2: SEHNR and FQNEAQ (reference sequence). This CDR3 spans 13 amino acids. CDR3 sequence (DNA): TGTGCCAGCAGCTACCCCAGGGCGACTGAAGCTTTCTTT. Translation gives CASSYPRATEAFF.

The CDR3 is CASSYSRGQTDNSPLHF. For the CDR3, the DNA is TGTGCCAGCAGTTACTCTCGAGGGCAGACCGATAATTCACCCCTCCACTTT. The chain recombines TRBV6-5 with TRBJ1-6, with D unclear. Germline V gene sequence: CDR1 MNHEY, CDR2 SVGAGI. The V end was cut by 0 bases, the J end by 5 bases, with 14 bases between. The CDR3 is made up of 17 amino acids.

The chain uses TRBV6-2 or TRBV6-3 and TRBJ2-1; D gene uncertain. Germline V gives CDR1 MNHEY, CDR2 SVGEGT. Trimming removed 8 bases at V and 10 bases at J, with 12 bases between. This CDR3 has 11 amino acids. CDR3: CASRWALEQFF. Written as DNA, the CDR3 is TGTGCCAGCCGATGGGCCCTAGAGCAGTTCTTC.

The chain has TRBV9 and TRBJ2-1; 8 bases map to TRBD1. The germline CDR1 and CDR2 sequences are SGDLS and YYNGEE. The CDR3 length is 17 residues. J gave up 4 bases and V 4 bases, and 13 bases lay outside the gene matches. The chain's CDR3 is CASSPRLGTGTYNEQFF. The CDR3 DNA follows: TGTGCCAGCAGCCCCCGACTTGGGACAGGAACTTACAATGAGCAGTTCTTC.

CDR3 in DNA: TGTGCCAGCAGGCTTACTTACAGGGTCTCCTACAATGAGCAGTTCTTC. Translation: CASRLTYRVSYNEQFF. J is TRBJ2-1 and V is TRBV28; TRBD1 is a possible D gene (6 bases). V lost 6 bases and J 0 bases, leaving 15 bases between the germline ends. The germline V gene has CDR1 MDHEN and CDR2 SYDVKM. The CDR3 has 16 residues.

The rearrangement uses TRBV12-5 and TRBJ2-3; 8 nucleotides match TRBD1. Germline V CDR1 and CDR2: LGHNT, FRNRAP. Trimming took 4 bases from V and 4 from J; bases not matched to a gene: 4. This CDR3 contains 14 residues. The CDR3 DNA reads as TGTGCTAGTGGTTCCGGACAGGGCCCAGATACGCAGTATTTT. It is translated as CASGSGQGPDTQYF.